A single sample is the source of the 9 T cell receptor beta chains below, sequenced in a study of blood T cell repertoires in COVID-19. TCRdb's copy holds only in-frame clones and misses some; the assay was immunoSEQ multiplex PCR. Among 250,000 to 300,000 clones listed, around 89% were seen once. The sequenced sample consisted of peripheral blood. The receptor source for this set is a woman in her 40s with acute or convalescent COVID-19.

The chain carries TRBV27 and TRBJ2-1, with 7 bases lining up with TRBD1. The trim removed 6 bases at V and 5 bases at J, leaving 13 bases unmatched. The CDR3 runs to 16 residues. Per germline, CDR1 MNHEY and CDR2 SMNVEV (reference sequence). The CDR3 nucleotides read TGTGCCAGCAGCCCTATCGGATGGACAGGAAACAATGAGCAGTTCTTC. Protein sequence: CASSPIGWTGNNEQFF.

The chain carries TRBV27 and TRBJ2-2, with D possibly being TRBD2 (6 bases). The CDR3 spans 15 residues. The germline CDR1 and CDR2 sequences are MNHEY and SMNVEV (reference sequence). Trimming removed 11 bases at V and 3 bases at J, with 19 bases between. The CDR3 DNA reads TGTGCCCTAAAACTGGGGGGTCCTTACACCGGGGAGCTGTTTTTT. Protein product: CALKLGGPYTGELFF.

The chain has TRBV18 and TRBJ2-1; 7 bases match TRBD1. V shed 4 bases and J 4 bases; nucleotides not matched to a gene: 4. Germline CDR1 is KGHSH and CDR2 is LQKENI. This CDR3 is built from 14 residues. This chain's CDR3 is CASSRGGQYNEQFF. Here the CDR3 DNA reads TGTGCCAGCTCACGAGGGGGACAGTACAATGAGCAGTTCTTC.

This sequence joins TRBV4-1 and TRBJ1-1, with D possibly TRBD1 on 5 matching bases. The germline V and J ends were trimmed by 0 bases and 4 bases, with 12 bases remaining between them. Germline loops: CDR1 MGHRA, CDR2 YSYEKL. The CDR3 covers 15 residues. The CDR3 loop is CASSQEFRDSTEAFF. In nucleotides, the CDR3 is TGCGCCAGCAGCCAAGAATTCAGGGACTCCACTGAAGCTTTCTTT.

The chain employs TRBV15 and TRBJ1-1; D is ambiguous. The CDR3 totals 13 residues. The ends were cut back, 0 bases at V and 8 bases at J, with 10 bases in the middle. Per germline, CDR1 LNHNV and CDR2 YYDKDF (reference sequence). This CDR3 reads CATSREGAREAFF. The CDR3 DNA reads TGTGCCACCAGCAGAGAAGGAGCGAGGGAAGCTTTCTTT.

V usage is TRBV5-4 and J usage is TRBJ2-2; TRBD2 might be the D (7 bases). The CDR3 has 16 residues. Germline V gives CDR1 SGHNT, CDR2 YYREEE (reference sequence). V was clipped by 6 bases and J by 2 bases, with 17 bases between them. Written as DNA, the CDR3 is TGTGCCAGCACCCCCCGGGGGGCGCAAAACACCGGGGAGCTGTTTTTT. This codes for CASTPRGAQNTGELFF. The full variable domain, with the rest looked up from reference TRBV5-4 and TRBJ2-2, is ETGVTQSPTHLIKTRGQQVTLRCSSQSGHNTVSWYQQALGQGPQFIFQYYREEENGRGNFPPRFSGLQFPNYSSELNVNALELDDSALYLCASTPRGAQNTGELFFGEGSRLTVL.

A few counts support this clone. J is TRBJ2-2 and V is TRBV27; 7 bases map to TRBD1. V gave up 5 bases and J gave up 4 bases; unmatched junction bases: 10. The germline V gene encodes CDR1 MNHEY and CDR2 SMNVEV (reference sequence). The CDR3 spans 16 residues. DNA for the CDR3: TGTGCCAGCAGTAGGGGGCGACAGCTTTTCACCGGGGAGCTGTTTTTT. It yields the protein CASSRGRQLFTGELFF.

The chain couples TRBV28 to TRBJ1-2; TRBD1 aligns across 8 bases. The CDR3 has 15 amino acids. The V and J ends lost 1 base and 5 bases, in that order; junction bases with no gene match: 6. Germline V lookup: CDR1 MDHEN, CDR2 SYDVKM. CDR3 sequence: CASSLSGTGIYGYTF. The CDR3 region has the DNA TGTGCCAGCAGTTTATCCGGGACAGGCATTTATGGCTACACCTTC.

V and J are TRBV7-2 and TRBJ2-7, with 12 bases fitting TRBD2. Trimming at V came to 3 bases and at J to 2 bases, leaving 11 bases not matched to a gene. The germline V gene encodes CDR1 SGHTA and CDR2 FQGNSA. The length of the CDR3 is 18 residues. The CDR3, as DNA: TGTGCCAGCAGCTTGACATCGACTAGCGGGGGCTCAGCCTACGAGCAGTACGTC. This codes for CASSLTSTSGGSAYEQYV.